Each of the 10 T cell receptor beta chains below was sequenced from the same sample in a study of blood T cells in healthy people across ages. For the second PCR, which ran for about 6 to 11 cycles, a sample-barcoded 5' primer and a J-beta primer mix were used. TCRdb analysed the 5' RACE reads with MiXCR anew, one entry per CDR3 protein. The sample lists over 600,000 distinct CDR3 sequences; over 40% were seen once. Sequenced: blood. Receptors were obtained from an elderly man in good health.

The rearrangement links TRBV6-2 or TRBV6-3 to TRBJ2-7; D is undetermined. Looked up from germline, CDR1 is MNHEY and CDR2 is SVGEGT. V lost 5 bases to trimming and J lost 5 bases, with 10 bases between them. This CDR3 is built from 12 residues. CDR3 in DNA: TGTGCCAGCAGTGATTATCCTGACGAGCAGTACTTC. Its translation is CASSDYPDEQYF.

The chain is built from TRBV30 and TRBJ1-2; the D is unclear. CDR1 is GTSNPN and CDR2 is SVGIG in the germline V gene (reference sequence). V was trimmed by 3 bases and J by 0 bases, leaving 8 bases between them. The CDR3 length is 13 residues. Here the CDR3 reads CAWRGNTNYGYTF. The CDR3 coding sequence is TGTGCCTGGAGGGGGAACACTAACTATGGCTACACCTTC.

In its sample, this clonotype was seen a few times. CDR3 DNA sequence: TGCAGCGTTGAAGATCTCAACCCAACAGGGGCTACGCAGTATTTT. Amino acids: CSVEDLNPTGATQYF. V and J are TRBV29-1 and TRBJ2-3; 7 bases fit TRBD1. The CDR3 sequence is 15 residues long. The V gene end was trimmed by 0 bases and the J gene end by 8 bases; junction bases not matched to a gene: 11. Germline V gene data show CDR1 as SQVTM and CDR2 as ANQGSEA.

This clonotype was seen repeatedly, ten times or more. This chain joins TRBV11-2 and TRBJ1-5; D not certain. The CDR3 totals 14 residues. The V gene lost 3 bases and the J gene lost 1 base, with 7 bases spanning the gap. Germline V lookup: CDR1 SGHAT, CDR2 FQNNGV. This CDR3 is CASSFADSNQPQHF. CDR3 bases: TGTGCCAGCAGCTTTGCGGACAGCAATCAGCCCCAGCATTTT.

This chain connects TRBV4-2 to TRBJ2-3; D is uncertain. Trimming took off 2 bases at V and 2 bases at J, with 11 bases between the two ends. Germline lookup yields CDR1 LGHNA and CDR2 YNFKEQ. There are 15 residues in the CDR3. The CDR3 coding sequence is TGTGCCAGCAGCCAAATGGGCGGCGCCACAGATACGCAGTATTTT. As protein: CASSQMGGATDTQYF.

This clonotype occurred a few times. This chain joins TRBV27 and TRBJ2-2; 8 bases fit TRBD1. V trimming: 4 bases; J trimming: 2 bases; junction bases outside the gene matches: 6. Per the germline V gene, CDR1 is MNHEY and CDR2 is SMNVEV (reference sequence). The CDR3 runs 16 residues. As DNA, the CDR3 is TGTGCCAGCAGTTCGACAGGGGTCAGTAACACCGGGGAGCTGTTTTTT. This codes for CASSSTGVSNTGELFF.

The table lists this clonotype with many counts. V and J are TRBV7-9 and TRBJ2-1; 7 nucleotides match TRBD1. The J segment lost 6 bases and the V segment lost 5 bases, leaving 10 bases of the junction unmatched. CDR1 is SEHNR and CDR2 is FQNEAQ in the germline V gene (reference sequence). The CDR3 is 15 amino acids. The CDR3 sequence: CASSPPYRGGNEQFF. The DNA of the CDR3 is TGTGCCAGCAGCCCGCCTTACAGGGGCGGCAATGAGCAGTTCTTC.

This clonotype was counted between two and nine times. The rearrangement links TRBV20-1 to TRBJ1-5; 7 bases are a match to TRBD1. CDR3 length equals 14 residues. Germline CDR1 is DFQATT and CDR2 is SNEGSKA (reference sequence). The V segment lost 1 base and the J segment 5 bases; nucleotides outside the gene matches: 5. In DNA, the CDR3 is TGCAGTGCTAGAGTGGGGCAGGGGGATCAGCCCCAGCATTTT. It translates to CSARVGQGDQPQHF.

The genes are TRBV19 and TRBJ2-5; no clear D. V shed 7 bases and J shed 2 bases, with 14 bases lying between them. Germline CDR1 reads LNHDA; CDR2 reads SQIVND (reference sequence). The CDR3 covers 14 residues. CDR3 DNA: TGTGCCAGTAACCATCCCGGGCTACAAGAGACCCAGTACTTC. Translating it yields CASNHPGLQETQYF.

In its sample, this clonotype was seen a few times. The genes are TRBV5-1 and TRBJ2-3, with D unresolved. V gave up 1 base and J gave up 2 bases, with 11 bases separating them. The CDR3 contains 15 residues. Germline CDR1 SGHRS, CDR2 YFSETQ. The CDR3 is CASSLWLSYTDTQYF. For the CDR3, the DNA is TGCGCCAGCAGCTTGTGGCTCTCCTACACAGATACGCAGTATTTT.